This T cell receptor beta chain was identified during a study of T cell changes during pregnancy in multiple sclerosis. The ends lost 9 bases at V and 0 bases at J; junction bases unmatched: 8. Germline V gives CDR1 MNHEY, CDR2 SMNVEV (reference sequence). The CDR3 loop spans 15 amino acids. Only in-frame clones appear in the TCRdb table, and some are missing; sequencing was by immunoSEQ multiplex PCR. The table shows about 36,000 clones, with 93% occurring only once. This sequence originates from a female donor with multiple sclerosis, enrolled in a pregnancy study. Sample: CD4+ T cells from peripheral blood mononuclear cells, taken in the first trimester of pregnancy. J is TRBJ2-1 and V is TRBV27; 7 bases agree with TRBD2. The CDR3 coding sequence is TGTGCCAGTAGGCTAGCGGCGAGCTCCTACAATGAGCAGTTCTTC. Its translation is CASRLAASSYNEQFF.